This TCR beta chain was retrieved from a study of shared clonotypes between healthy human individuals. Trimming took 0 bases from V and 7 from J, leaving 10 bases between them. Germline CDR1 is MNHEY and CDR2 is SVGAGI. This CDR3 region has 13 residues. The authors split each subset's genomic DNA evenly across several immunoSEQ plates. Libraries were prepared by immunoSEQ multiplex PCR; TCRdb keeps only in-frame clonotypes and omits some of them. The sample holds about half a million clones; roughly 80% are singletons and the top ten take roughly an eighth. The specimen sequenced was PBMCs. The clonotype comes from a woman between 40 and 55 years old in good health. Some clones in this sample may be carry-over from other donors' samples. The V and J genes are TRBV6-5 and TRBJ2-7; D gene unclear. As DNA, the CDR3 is TGTGCCAGCAGTTACTCAGTCCACTGGGAGCAGTACTTC. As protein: CASSYSVHWEQYF.